This is a list of T cell receptor beta chains from one sample in a study of blood T cell repertoires in COVID-19. Clones were read by immunoSEQ multiplex PCR, and TCRdb kept only the in-frame ones, dropping some. Among around 300,000 clones listed, about 87% were seen once. Material: PBMCs or T cells enriched from blood (not recorded which). The receptors were gathered from a woman between 45 and 65 years old who had recovered from COVID-19. Both conserved end residues are part of each CDR3. D genes are given only for firm matches. Clone sizes are given selectively: once, few, many, or a class where the clone is expanded.

>TRBJ2-1|13|NA|TRBV24-1|NA
TGTGCCACCAGTGATTCCAAACCCGGGGAGCAGTTCTTC
CATSDSKPGEQFF
>TRBJ2-1|15|TRBD1|TRBV11-2|NA
TGTGCCAGCAGCTTCGACAGGGACTCCTACAATGAGCAGTTCTTC
CASSFDRDSYNEQFF
>TRBJ2-7|15|NA|TRBV16|NA
TGTGCCAGCAGCCAATCCACAGGGAGCTCCTACGAGCAGTACTTC
CASSQSTGSSYEQYF
>TRBJ1-2|14|NA|TRBV5-1|NA
TGCGCCAGCAGCTTGGAGGCACTAAACTATGGCTACACCTTC
CASSLEALNYGYTF
>TRBJ1-4|15|NA|TRBV28|once
TGTGCCAGCAGTTCCTGGGTGAGGGTCGGTGAAAAACTGTTTTTT
CASSSWVRVGEKLFF
>TRBJ2-7|17|TRBD2|TRBV6-1|NA
TGTGCCAGCAGTGAAGGGCACGTGAGCGGGAGCTCCTACGAGCAGTACTTC
CASSEGHVSGSSYEQYF
>TRBJ2-6|18|TRBD2|TRBV5-1|NA
TGCGCCAGCAGCTTGGTGGCGGGAGTGTCGGCTGGGGCCAACGTCCTGACTTTC
CASSLVAGVSAGANVLTF
>TRBJ1-5|13|NA|TRBV5-3|NA
TGTGCCAGAAGCTTACCGGGGGGGCAGCCCCAGCATTTT
CARSLPGGQPQHF
>TRBJ1-3|14|TRBD1|TRBV27|NA
TGTGCCAGCAGTTCGACAGGGGCTGGAAACACCATATATTTT
CASSSTGAGNTIYF
>TRBJ2-5|14|NA|TRBV3-1/TRBV3-2|NA
TGTGCCAGCAGCTGTCACATAAACCAAGAGACCCAGTACTTC
CASSCHINQETQYF
>TRBJ2-7|14|NA|TRBV6-5|NA
TGTGCCAGCAGTTACGGGGGGACGGCCTACGAGCAGTACTTC
CASSYGGTAYEQYF
>TRBJ1-5|13|NA|TRBV30|NA
TGTGCCTGGACGACGGGGTGGAATCAGCCCCAGCATTTT
CAWTTGWNQPQHF
>TRBJ2-7|14|NA|TRBV27|NA
TGTGCCAGCAGTTTATCGGGGGGAACCTACGAGCAGTACTTC
CASSLSGGTYEQYF
>TRBJ1-2|17|TRBD1|TRBV11-2|few
TGTGCCAGCAGCTTAATATACTCCGACAGGGGGAACTATGGCTACACCTTC
CASSLIYSDRGNYGYTF
>TRBJ2-7|15|TRBD1|TRBV9|NA
TGTGCCAGCAGCGTAGGGGCAGGGGGACAGGACGAGCAGTACTTC
CASSVGAGGQDEQYF
>TRBJ1-2|14|TRBD1|TRBV18|few
TGTGCCAGCTCCGGACAGGGGGCGGGCTATGGCTACACCTTC
CASSGQGAGYGYTF
>TRBJ2-2|18|NA|TRBV28|NA
TGTGCCAGCAGCATCCCAAGGCGGACAAGATATTACACCGGGGAGCTGTTTTTT
CASSIPRRTRYYTGELFF
>TRBJ2-2|17|TRBD1|TRBV7-6|few
TGTGCCAGCAGCTTAGTACCCGGGACAGGGGCCACCGGGGAGCTGTTTTTT
CASSLVPGTGATGELFF
>TRBJ1-1|16|NA|TRBV19|NA
TGTGCCAGTAGTTCTCACAGGGAAGCCGCTTACACTGAAGCTTTCTTT
CASSSHREAAYTEAFF
>TRBJ1-1|14|NA|TRBV28|NA
TGTGCCAGCAGTCTGCGACAGACGAACACTGAAGCTTTCTTT
CASSLRQTNTEAFF
>TRBJ2-2|16|TRBD1|TRBV7-2|NA
TGTGCCAGCAGCTTAATGGGACAGGGGGCCGGCGGGGAGCTGTTTTTT
CASSLMGQGAGGELFF
>TRBJ1-1|11|TRBD1|TRBV6-2/TRBV6-3|once
TGTGCCAGCAGTCAGGACAGGATGAGAGTTTTC
CASSQDRMRVF
>TRBJ1-3|13|NA|TRBV5-1|NA
TGCGCCAGCAGGACAGAACCCGGAAACACCATATATTTT
CASRTEPGNTIYF
>TRBJ1-1|13|NA|TRBV6-2/TRBV6-3|NA
TGTGCCAGCAGTTACCTTGGACAGTTTGAAGCTTTCTTT
CASSYLGQFEAFF
>TRBJ2-7|15|TRBD2|TRBV11-3|NA
TGTGCCAGCAGCTTAGGGCTAGCGGGAGGCTACGAGCAGTACTTC
CASSLGLAGGYEQYF
>TRBJ2-2|17|TRBD2|TRBV7-3|NA
TGTGCCAGCAGCTTTAGCGGGAGGGCCTTGGTTTCCGGGGAGCTGTTTTTT
CASSFSGRALVSGELFF
>TRBJ2-7|15|TRBD2|TRBV7-2|NA
TGTGCCAGCAGCCAAACTAGCGGCCCATCCTACGAGCAGTACTTC
CASSQTSGPSYEQYF
>TRBJ1-1|13|NA|TRBV6-5|NA
TGTGCCAGCACTAAATCCCAGGGTTCTGAAGCTTTCTTT
CASTKSQGSEAFF
>TRBJ2-2|14|NA|TRBV28|NA
TGTGCCAGCAGTTTACGTCAGGGGACCGGGGAGCTGTTTTTT
CASSLRQGTGELFF
>TRBJ2-5|13|NA|TRBV7-3|NA
TGTGCCAGCAGCCCCGCGGCCCAAGAGACCCAGTACTTC
CASSPAAQETQYF
>TRBJ1-1|15|TRBD1|TRBV3-1/TRBV3-2|NA
TGTGCCAGCAGACCCTCTGGACAGGGGAACACTGAAGCTTTCTTT
CASRPSGQGNTEAFF
>TRBJ2-2|15|TRBD2|TRBV28|NA
TGTGCCAGCAAGGGACTAGCGGGGGATACCGGGGAGCTGTTTTTT
CASKGLAGDTGELFF
>TRBJ2-1|13|NA|TRBV12-3/TRBV12-4|once
TGTGCCAGCAGCCTGACCAGGGTAAATGAGCAGTTCTTC
CASSLTRVNEQFF
>TRBJ1-1|14|NA|TRBV9|NA
TGTGCCAGCAGCGTAGCAGGTTCGAACACTGAAGCTTTCTTT
CASSVAGSNTEAFF
>TRBJ1-2|15|NA|TRBV7-3|NA
TGTGCCAGCAGCCCAACCGTAGCAGTTTCCTATGGCTACACCTTC
CASSPTVAVSYGYTF
>TRBJ2-1|13|TRBD2|TRBV30|NA
TGTGCGTTAGCGGGAGGTGTGTACAATGAGCAGTTCTTC
CALAGGVYNEQFF
>TRBJ2-1|15|NA|TRBV5-5|NA
TGTGCCAGCAGCACCAGGGGGGACTCCTACAATGAGCAGTTCTTC
CASSTRGDSYNEQFF
>TRBJ1-6|14|NA|TRBV28|NA
TGTGCCAGCAGTTTGGACAGCTATAATTCACCCCTCCACTTT
CASSLDSYNSPLHF
>TRBJ2-7|16|TRBD2|TRBV9|NA
TGTGCCAGCAGCGCCCAAATGACTAGCGGCTCCTACGAGCAGTACTTC
CASSAQMTSGSYEQYF
>TRBJ2-2|15|TRBD1|TRBV7-2|NA
TGTGCCAGCAGCCGGACAGGGGGTGACACCGGGGAGCTGTTTTTT
CASSRTGGDTGELFF
>TRBJ1-1|16|TRBD1|TRBV5-6|NA
TGTGCCAGCAGCTCTCCGGGACAGGGGAGGAACACTGAAGCTTTCTTT
CASSSPGQGRNTEAFF
>TRBJ2-2|15|NA|TRBV7-2|NA
TGTGCCAGCAAATCGGGGTCCAGGAACACCGGGGAGCTGTTTTTT
CASKSGSRNTGELFF
>TRBJ1-4|14|TRBD1|TRBV9|NA
TGTGCCAGCAGCGTGGGACAGTCTAATGAAAAACTGTTTTTT
CASSVGQSNEKLFF
>TRBJ2-7|15|TRBD2|TRBV7-2|few
TGTGCCAGCAGCTTAGGTAGCGGGAGTTCCTACGAGCAGTACTTC
CASSLGSGSSYEQYF
>TRBJ2-3|16|TRBD2|TRBV7-2|NA
TGTGCCAGCAATTTTCGAGCGGGAAACAGCGCGGATACGCAGTATTTT
CASNFRAGNSADTQYF
>TRBJ2-7|16|TRBD2|TRBV15|NA
TGTGCCACCAGCAGGGGACTAGCGGGGAATTCCTACGAGCAGTACTTC
CATSRGLAGNSYEQYF
>TRBJ2-6|16|TRBD1|TRBV7-8|NA
TGTGCCAGCAGCCGGCTCGACAGGGCTGGGGCCAACGTCCTGACTTTC
CASSRLDRAGANVLTF
>TRBJ1-1|13|NA|TRBV7-9|NA
TGTGCCAGCACCAGGACAGAGTACACTGAAGCTTTCTTT
CASTRTEYTEAFF
>TRBJ1-6|16|NA|TRBV20-1|few
TGCAGTGCTGGTGTAGAGGGGGTACAGGCCTATTCACCCCTCCACTTT
CSAGVEGVQAYSPLHF
>TRBJ1-6|14|TRBD1|TRBV2|NA
TGTGCCAGCAGTGTGGGACAGTCAAATTCACCCCTCCACTTT
CASSVGQSNSPLHF
>TRBJ2-2|15|TRBD2|TRBV7-9|NA
TGTGCCAGCAGCCCCCGGACTAGCGAAAGCGGGGAGCTGTTTTTT
CASSPRTSESGELFF
>TRBJ2-7|17|NA|TRBV28|NA
TGTGCCAGCAGCTGCCCTCAGGGCTTGGGTTGCTCCTACGAGCAGTACTTC
CASSCPQGLGCSYEQYF
>TRBJ1-5|14|NA|TRBV18|NA
TGTGCCAGCGATGAATCTAGAAATAATCAGCCCCAGCATTTT
CASDESRNNQPQHF
>TRBJ2-7|14|TRBD2|TRBV5-1|NA
TGCGCCAGCAGCTTACGCGGGGGGCCGGACGAGCAGTACTTC
CASSLRGGPDEQYF
>TRBJ2-7|16|TRBD2|TRBV14|NA
TGTGCCAGCAGCCCAAACGGACTAGCGGGAGCTCACGAGCAGTACTTC
CASSPNGLAGAHEQYF
>TRBJ2-1|17|TRBD2|TRBV2|once
TGTGCCAGCAGTGATCTTGCCGGACTAGCGGTAAACAATGAGCAGTTCTTC
CASSDLAGLAVNNEQFF